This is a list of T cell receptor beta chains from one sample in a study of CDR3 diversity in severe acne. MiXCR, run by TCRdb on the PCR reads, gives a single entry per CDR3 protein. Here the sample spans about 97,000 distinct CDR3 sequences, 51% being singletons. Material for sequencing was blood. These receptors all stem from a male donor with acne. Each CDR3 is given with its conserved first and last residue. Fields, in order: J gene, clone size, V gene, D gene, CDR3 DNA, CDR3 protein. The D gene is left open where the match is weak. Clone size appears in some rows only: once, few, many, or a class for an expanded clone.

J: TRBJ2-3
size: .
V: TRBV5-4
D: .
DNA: TGTGCCAGCAGCTTGGGGGGGCTCAGCACAGATACGCAGTATTTT
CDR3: CASSLGGLSTDTQYF

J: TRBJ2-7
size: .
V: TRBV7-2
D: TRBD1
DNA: TGTGCCAGCAGCGTAGAACAGGGGCGTGAGCAGTACTTC
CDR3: CASSVEQGREQYF

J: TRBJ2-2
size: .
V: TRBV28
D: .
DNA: TGTGCCAGCGCTGAGGGGGGAGATCGCACCGGGGAGCTGTTTTTT
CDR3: CASAEGGDRTGELFF

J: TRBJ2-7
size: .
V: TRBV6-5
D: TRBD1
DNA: TGTGCCAGCAGTTACGACAGGGGTTCCGAGCAGTACTTC
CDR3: CASSYDRGSEQYF

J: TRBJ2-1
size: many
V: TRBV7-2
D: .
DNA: TGTGCCAGCAGCTTAAGGGGGGTTAGCGGGTACAATGAGCAGTTCTTC
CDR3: CASSLRGVSGYNEQFF

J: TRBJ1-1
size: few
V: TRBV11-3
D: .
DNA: TGTGCCAGCAGCTTAGGCCCTTGGATGGGGGCAGTGGACACTGAAGCTTTCTTT
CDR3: CASSLGPWMGAVDTEAFF

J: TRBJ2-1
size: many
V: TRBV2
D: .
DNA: TGTGCCAGCTCACGAGCCGACTTCAATGAGCAGTTCTTC
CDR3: CASSRADFNEQFF

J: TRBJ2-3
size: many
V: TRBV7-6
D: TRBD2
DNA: TGTGCCAGCAGTTTACTAGCGGGTTCTCCAGATACGCAGTATTTT
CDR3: CASSLLAGSPDTQYF

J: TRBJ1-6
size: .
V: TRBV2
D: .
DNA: TGTGCCCGCGAGGTCCGGGACGGCACTAATTCACCCCTCCACTTT
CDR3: CAREVRDGTNSPLHF

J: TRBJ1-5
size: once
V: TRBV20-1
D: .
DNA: TGCAGTGCCAGCAGCTCGCGAGGGGAAAGTCAGCCCCAGCATTTT
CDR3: CSASSSRGESQPQHF

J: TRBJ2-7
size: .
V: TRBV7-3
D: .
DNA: TGTGCCAGCAGCTTAGTCGGTAACTACGAGCAGTACTTC
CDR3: CASSLVGNYEQYF

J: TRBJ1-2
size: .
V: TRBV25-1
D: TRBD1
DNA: TGTGCCAGCAGTGAAGGGACAGTTCTTTCCTATGGCTACACCTTC
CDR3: CASSEGTVLSYGYTF

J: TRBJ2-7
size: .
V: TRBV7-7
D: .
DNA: TGTGCTAGCAGCTTAGACGGTAGTCGAGAGCAGTACTTC
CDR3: CASSLDGSREQYF

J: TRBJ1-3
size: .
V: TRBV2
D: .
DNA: TGTGCCAGCGTCGGGGCTGGAAACACCATATATTTT
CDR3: CASVGAGNTIYF

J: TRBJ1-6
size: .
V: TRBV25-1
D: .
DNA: TGTGCCAGCAGCCCGGGCCGGGAGTCACCCCTCCACTTT
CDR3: CASSPGRESPLHF

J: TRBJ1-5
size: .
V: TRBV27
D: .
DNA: TGTGCCAGCATGCTCAAGGCTGGCAATCAGCCCCAGCATTTT
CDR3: CASMLKAGNQPQHF

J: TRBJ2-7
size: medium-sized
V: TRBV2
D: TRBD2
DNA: TGTGCCAGCAATTGGGAGGGCTACGAGCAGTACTTC
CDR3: CASNWEGYEQYF

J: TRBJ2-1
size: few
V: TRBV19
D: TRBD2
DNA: TGTGCCAGTAGTACGGGACTAGCGGGAGGGCCCCGCCCCTACAATGAGCAGTTCTTC
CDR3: CASSTGLAGGPRPYNEQFF

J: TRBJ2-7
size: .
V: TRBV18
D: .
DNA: TGTGCCAGCTCACCCGGGACTCGGGTCCCCTCCTACGAGCAGTACTTC
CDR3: CASSPGTRVPSYEQYF

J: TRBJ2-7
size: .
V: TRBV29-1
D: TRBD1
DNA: TGCAGCGTTGAGACAGGGCCCTACGAGCAGTACTTC
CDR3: CSVETGPYEQYF

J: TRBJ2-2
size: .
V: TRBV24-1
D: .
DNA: TGTGCCAGCAGTTCGGACCTGCGCGGGGAGCTGTTTTTT
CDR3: CASSSDLRGELFF

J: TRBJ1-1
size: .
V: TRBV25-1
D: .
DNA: TGTGCCAGCAGCACCGGGGGGCCTGAAGCTTTCTTT
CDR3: CASSTGGPEAFF